This TCR beta chain emerged from a study of blood T cell repertoires in COVID-19. For the study at large: Acute and convalescent COVID-19 specimens originated in the United States, Italy and Spain. Sample material is recorded as cDNA or gDNA derived from T cells, B-cell-depleted T cells, or PBMCs.

In the original workflow: Amplifying reference gene primers gave estimates of nucleated cell counts. Assay: immunoSEQ multiplex PCR; the TCRdb copy retains only in-frame clones and omits some. V and J calls and clone size come straight from that table; D and trimming were deduced from the DNA. There are roughly 300,000 clones in the sample; 83% occur only once, and more than 8% lies in the top ten. This clone was picked up a small number of times. Losses at the gene ends were 0 bases for V and 5 bases for J; bases not matched to a gene: 8. The CDR3 totals 16 residues. CDR1 and CDR2 (germline): SGHRS, YFSETQ.

The clonotype originates from a woman between 45 and 65 years old who had recovered from COVID-19. The chain has TRBV5-1 and TRBJ2-7; 10 nucleotides align to TRBD2. The specimen sequenced was peripheral blood. Here the CDR3 reads CASSLGSSGSLDEQYF. CDR3 bases: TGCGCCAGCAGCTTGGGCTCTAGCGGGAGTTTAGACGAGCAGTACTTC.